This is a list of T cell receptor beta chains from one sample in a study of T cell changes during pregnancy in multiple sclerosis. The table came from immunoSEQ multiplex PCR; TCRdb's copy has only in-frame clones and leaves some out. The repertoire includes almost 35,000 clones, 90% of them detected once, and under 6% sits in the top ten. The sample in question was CD8+ T cells from peripheral blood mononuclear cells, obtained after pregnancy. The receptor source for this set is a female donor with multiple sclerosis, enrolled in a pregnancy study. CDR3s leave out the opening cysteine and the closing phenylalanine or tryptophan.

TRBJ2-3 TRBV29-1 SVEATGGGFTDTQY
TRBJ2-3 TRBV9 ASALAGAMGTDTQY
TRBJ2-1 TRBV15 ATSSYRGYNEQF
TRBJ2-3 TRBV30 AWNLGGGDTQY
TRBJ1-1 TRBV13 ASSLEGAPSF
TRBJ2-1 TRBV9 ASSDLNEQF
TRBJ2-7 TRBV5-4 ASSPPGVDEQY
TRBJ2-1 TRBV19 ASGRTSFNEQF
TRBJ1-1 TRBV7-3 ASSPQENTEAF
TRBJ2-5 TRBV4-1 ASSQTARQETQY
TRBJ2-3 TRBV7-9 ASSFGGKGSDTQY
TRBJ2-7 TRBV4-2 ASSQTGGRDEQY
TRBJ2-7 TRBV4-3 ASSQVFSSGFYEQY
TRBJ2-1 TRBV9 ASSVPDSSSYNEQF
TRBJ2-7 TRBV19 ASGDGPSGGGSYEQY
TRBJ1-1 TRBV4-3 ASSQDRQGLNTEAF
TRBJ1-4 TRBV7-8 ASSDGTGRGGA
TRBJ1-3 TRBV6-5 ASSYSRGPGNTIY
TRBJ2-3 TRBV6-5 ASSAGTGVSDTQY
TRBJ1-1 TRBV15 ATSSLYTEAF
TRBJ2-7 TRBV9 ASSPGGDSSYEQY
TRBJ1-5 TRBV7-9 ASSQESQGYQPQH
TRBJ2-2 TRBV21-1 ASTRAPLAGGAANTGELF
TRBJ2-7 TRBV4-2 ASSQERGGAFYEQY
TRBJ1-5 TRBV6-4 ASSGTGGFGNQPQH
TRBJ2-1 TRBV7-3 ASSPTSSQDEQF
TRBJ1-1 TRBV18 ASSPLHGQDLNTEAF
TRBJ2-1 TRBV7-3 ASSSPSGLPLEQF
TRBJ1-2 TRBV7-3 ASSSGTGGAEGYT
TRBJ2-3 TRBV9 ASSTGLAVLTDTQY
TRBJ2-5 TRBV7-3 ASSYGASAGGKETQY
TRBJ2-3 TRBV5-1 ASSLEGQGGSTDTQY
TRBJ1-2 TRBV11-2 AIETGYFDGYT
TRBJ1-6 TRBV27 ASSLDPQGFDSPLH
TRBJ1-2 TRBV7-9 ASSWGGGYGYT
TRBJ2-1 TRBV9 ASSPWGAGDEQF
TRBJ1-3 TRBV2 ASSELGGSGNTIY
TRBJ2-1 TRBV14 ASSQEEWTGAYGNEQF
TRBJ2-7 TRBV7-9 ASGLEGGYEQY
TRBJ1-4 TRBV11-2 ASSLSGFEKLF
TRBJ1-2 TRBV9 ASTPEGLGGYGYT
TRBJ2-5 TRBV11-2 ASSLVDPRETQY
TRBJ2-7 TRBV14 ASSHSIQGSPYEQY
TRBJ1-5 TRBV19 ASKDILDQPQH
TRBJ2-1 TRBV29-1 SADYGSYNEQF
TRBJ1-2 TRBV14 ASSGTDRGSYGYT
TRBJ2-3 TRBV6-5 ASSFTGGATDTQY
TRBJ1-1 TRBV19 ASSKKYPTGTEEQWNTEAF
TRBJ2-1 TRBV7-3 ASSINRDTKQF
TRBJ1-3 TRBV4-3 ASSQDGGVRPGNTIY
TRBJ2-1 TRBV9 ASSVGDWTHNEQF
TRBJ2-7 TRBV4-3 ASSPTGTGTSYEQY
TRBJ1-5 TRBV4-3 ASSQAAGGNQPQH
TRBJ2-1 TRBV19 ASSITSGGTYNEQF
TRBJ2-7 TRBV7-6 ASSFGQGYEQY
TRBJ1-5 TRBV27 ASSQKWDSFQPQH
TRBJ2-5 TRBV7-6 ASSSGFGETQY
TRBJ1-2 TRBV5-6 ASSTLLTGGEGYT
TRBJ2-7 TRBV4-2 ASSLPGSSYEQY